Following are 10 T cell receptor beta chains from one sample sequenced in a study of T-cell memory formation after mild COVID-19 (dated by TCRdb to the early 2020s). Libraries were made using 5' RACE. For sequencing, an Illumina NovaSeq 6000 was employed. TCRdb's own reprocessing of the public reads used fastp at Q25 and MiXCR and kept productive beta chains. Identical CDR3 proteins give one entry, which carries the most common genes and DNA. This sample comprises around 200,000 distinct CDR3 sequences, approximately 17% of them detected only once. The top ten clones comprise more than 3% of the sample. Material: PBMCs or a T cell subset sorted from them (not recorded which). The receptor set was obtained from a young man who had mild COVID-19 (a few samples of this study predate the infection). The sample titles of this study are shuffled in the database, so cell type and time point are left out; the donor was told from shared clones.

In its sample, this clonotype was seen a few times. The chain has TRBV20-1 and TRBJ2-2; a weak D match, TRBD1 (5 bases). This CDR3 comprises 17 residues. Trimming removed 3 bases at V and 6 bases at J, with 23 bases between. Germline V gene data show CDR1 as DFQATT and CDR2 as SNEGSKA (reference sequence). The CDR3: CSASLPLTAQGAGELFF. As DNA, the CDR3 is TGCAGTGCTAGCTTACCCCTGACAGCACAAGGGGCCGGGGAGCTGTTTTTT.

This clonotype was recorded many times. The chain links TRBV7-3 to TRBJ2-1, with a weak D call TRBD1 (6 bases). Germline CDR1 SGHTA, CDR2 FQGTGA. V lost 0 bases and J lost 0, with 9 bases in between. The CDR3 is 16 residues long. In DNA, the CDR3 is TGTGCCAGCAGCTTAACGGCAGGGGTCTCCTACAATGAGCAGTTCTTC. This encodes CASSLTAGVSYNEQFF.

This clonotype came up a few times. The CDR3 sequence: CASSLTSGGYNEQFF. For the CDR3, the DNA is TGTGCCAGCAGCTTAACGTCGGGGGGTTACAATGAGCAGTTCTTC. The V call is TRBV7-3, the J call TRBJ2-1; TRBD2 matches 7 bases. This CDR3 has 15 amino acids. V gave up 0 bases and J gave up 4 bases; unmatched junction bases: 3. In germline, CDR1 is SGHTA, CDR2 FQGTGA.

This clonotype was seen only a few times. The chain has TRBV12-3 or TRBV12-4 and TRBJ2-3; D remains ambiguous. V gave up 0 bases and J gave up 4 bases, with 8 bases separating them. This CDR3 has 14 residues. The CDR3 nucleotides are TGTGCCAGCAGTTTAGCGCTTGCCCCAGATACGCAGTATTTT. Its protein product is CASSLALAPDTQYF.

In its sample, this clonotype was seen many times. The chain combines TRBV7-9 with TRBJ2-3; D might be TRBD1 or TRBD2, each matching 5 bases. This CDR3 region has 16 residues. The V end lost 5 bases, the J end lost 6 bases, and 21 bases lay between the germline ends. Germline-derived CDR1 and CDR2 are SEHNR and FQNEAQ (reference sequence). The CDR3 region is CASSPPPGRPRDTQYF. The DNA for the CDR3 is TGTGCCAGCAGCCCCCCCCCGGGACGCCCAAGGGATACGCAGTATTTT.

The chain recombines TRBV7-6 with TRBJ1-6; D is perhaps TRBD1 (6 bases). The V gene lost 5 bases and the J gene lost 7 bases, with 24 bases spanning the gap. Per germline, CDR1 SGHVS and CDR2 FNYEAQ. The CDR3 is 18 amino acids. CDR3 sequence reads: CASSPSPGTRSYNSPLHF. The CDR3 DNA reads TGTGCCAGCAGCCCCAGTCCCGGGACAAGAAGCTACAATTCACCCCTCCACTTT.

This clonotype was seen a handful of times. This chain joins TRBV7-9 and TRBJ2-4; 7 bases align to TRBD1. This CDR3 contains 13 residues. V was pared by 9 bases and J by 2 bases, with 4 bases of the junction left unmatched. Germline assignment: CDR1 SEHNR and CDR2 FQNEAQ (reference sequence). The CDR3 DNA sequence: TGTGCCAGTCAGGGGGTGACCAAAAACATTCAGTACTTC. Its translation is CASQGVTKNIQYF.

This chain connects TRBV30 to TRBJ1-1, with D perhaps matching TRBD1 (6 bases). Germline-derived CDR1 and CDR2 are GTSNPN and SVGIG (reference sequence). The CDR3 totals 13 residues. V was trimmed by 4 bases and J by 1 base, leaving 10 bases between them. Here the CDR3 reads CAWTSQGNTEAFF. For the CDR3, the DNA is TGTGCCTGGACTTCACAGGGGAACACTGAAGCTTTCTTT.

The J gene is TRBJ1-6, the V gene TRBV7-2; D might be TRBD1 (5 bases). In germline, CDR1 is SGHTA, CDR2 FQGNSA. The CDR3 extends over 15 amino acids. V was clipped by 3 bases and J by 8 bases, with 14 bases between them. Here the CDR3 reads CASSFVRGRHSPLHF. CDR3 nucleotides: TGTGCCAGCAGCTTCGTGAGGGGTCGACATTCACCCCTCCACTTT.

This clonotype was observed a few times. This chain connects TRBV2 to TRBJ2-7; 9 bases match TRBD2. The germline CDR1 and CDR2 sequences are SNHLY and FYNNEI. CDR3 length: 16 amino acids. The ends lost 8 bases at V and 5 bases at J; junction bases unmatched: 16. The CDR3, as DNA: TGTGCCAGCGGAACGTCTAGCGGGGTGGGTTGGAACGAGCAGTACGTC. It codes for CASGTSSGVGWNEQYV.